Below, one T cell receptor (beta chain) is given with its context. This clone turned up a few times. Its target antigen remains unknown. Per-base qualities were not stored, and no clone one base away is much larger. This sample was taken from a study of shared clonotypes between healthy human individuals (dated by TCRdb to 2019 to 2021). Background on the whole study: Three men and two women, aged 18 to 49 years, made up the cohort. For each donor, CD4 naive and CD4 memory were each run on three plates, CD8 naive on two plates, and CD8 memory on one plate. To estimate repertoire size and how much clonotype sharing occurs between individuals, the study deeply sequenced the blood TCR repertoires of several healthy adults. Different laboratories and diverse techniques were used to prepare libraries and sequence TCR repertoires, to increase sequencing depth and limit assay-specific biases. Each donor's leukapheresis produced roughly between roughly 0.9 and 8.9 billion PBMCs. Points the paper makes about the study in general: When several donors were compared, the shared fraction of clonotypes was around 5% for naive CD4, around 3.5% for naive CD8, 2% to 2.5% for memory CD4, and 0.4% for memory CD8. Sampling was restricted to blood, and TCR repertoires in tissues likely differ from the TCR repertoires found in blood. Larger estimated clonotype richness was generally found for naive subsets than for memory subsets. The genetic and exposure-history diversity represented was limited by the small number of donors. Clonotypes shared by all four sorted-subset donors showed higher generation probabilities than non-shared clonotypes. Incomplete sequencing was indicated by rarefaction of sorted-subset datasets, despite the large sequencing depth. Pairwise subsampling indicated that sequencing depth was expected to affect the degree of clonotype sharing among donors.

Healthy HIV-negative adults with no recently reported acute infections or vaccinations were included as donors. Every donor was a Caucasian adult residing in Nashville, Tennessee, USA. CD4+ T cells were enriched through magnetic negative selection, after which naive cells were positively selected on CD45RA and the remaining negative fraction served as the memory subset. Blood was collected by leukapheresis, and PBMCs were isolated by Ficoll-Histopaque density gradient centrifugation and then cryopreserved in liquid nitrogen vapor phase. Analytical flow cytometry was used to check the purity and quantity of every magnetically sorted T cell population. From each sorted fraction, genomic DNA was isolated and quantified by UV absorbance on a Nanodrop 2000c. The CDR3 covers 15 residues, taking in both the cysteine and the phenylalanine. Of the read, only the CDR3 DNA is kept; its 45 bases are in frame from base 1. Trimming takes 0 bases from V and 3 bases from J, and the germline ends sit 12 bases apart. CDR1 and CDR2 were assigned from the germline V gene (reference sequence) as SGHNT and YYREEE.

Using the deep immunoSEQ assay, multiplex PCR amplified TCR CDR3 regions from genomic DNA. For each cell subset, the extracted genomic DNA was distributed evenly across all wells of several immunoSEQ 96-well plates, and each plate served as one replicate. For sorted subsets, each replicate PCR was loaded with roughly 190 ng genomic DNA, equivalent to approximately 27,000 T cell genomes. The purified libraries were quantified using a Qubit 3.0 fluorometer, sized with a Bioanalyzer 2100, and then quantified again using the KAPA Library Quantification kit. A separate single-read 150-cycle Illumina NextSeq 550 flow cell was used to sequence each immunoSEQ 96-well plate. In the original analysis: Because the immunoSEQ output included only junctional sequences and no quality scores, the filtering could not be the same as the filtering used for full-length reads. Sequences were annotated with PyIR, a Python wrapper for IgBLAST v1.9, and V/J genes and CDR3 were assigned using IMGT germline references. Any read was removed if the V/J assignment was weak (E-value above 1e-6), the CDR3 was missing, or the read contained stop codons, out-of-frame junctions, or ambiguous translated residues. V3J clonotypes were defined by identical inferred V gene, J gene, and CDR3 amino acid sequence. Percentage overlap between repertoires was calculated by dividing the number of shared unique clonotypes by the size of the smaller repertoire. RTK rarefaction, the Chao1 estimator, and Recon v2.1 estimates of unobserved clonotypes were used to assess repertoire richness. Generation probabilities for all TCRbeta clonotypes obtained by the gDNA method from several donors were computed using OLGA. In TCRdb, the immuneACCESS table is reduced to in-frame sequences with V and J assigned. These tables do not hold every clone; where another copy was compared, an unresolved V gene accounts for under half, and the others remain unexplained. D and trimming come from the DNA, and the V and J calls and clone size come from that table. Here the sample has about 2.3 million clones; less than 95% occur a single time. The ten largest clonotypes hold 0.37% of the sample.

This sequence was found in a man between 18 and 29 years old in good health. Some clones in this sample may be carry-over from other donors' samples. The sequence links TRBV5-4 to TRBJ1-1; D gene: possibly TRBD1, on 5 matching bases. The specimen sequenced was naive CD4+ T cells from PBMCs. In the paper's terms, the cell subset or site label means: CD45RA+ positively selected. The CDR3: CASSLDAGGYTEAFF. The DNA is as follows: TGTGCCAGCAGCTTGGACGCCGGGGGGTACACTGAAGCTTTCTTT.